This T cell receptor (beta chain) emerged from a study of CD8+CD57+ T cells in acquired aplastic anemia. Study background: Sorted CD4+ and CD8+ cells gave a mean 3.2 ug DNA, range about 0.17 to 27.4 ug.

Sequencing was done on patients that had shown CD8+CD57+ cell expansion by flow cytometry. Receipt of therapy had not occurred in any patient by the time of blood sampling. In the case of this clonotype: A junction boundary mismatches the germline segment, possibly from a read error.

Germline V gene data show CDR1 as SGHKS and CDR2 as YYEKEE (reference sequence). CDR3 size: 13 residues. Genomic DNA was employed as the template in profiling TCR beta VDJ and CDR3. One entry per CDR3 protein, called by TCRdb with MiXCR from the reads. In the table there are 400,000 to 600,000 distinct CDR3 sequences, around 33% of which are singletons. The gene calls are TRBV5-5 and TRBJ1-2; 7 bases map to TRBD1. The sequence was collected from a human donor with aplastic anemia. Sequenced sample: sorted CD4+, CD8+, or CD8+CD57+ T cells (not recorded which) from PBMCs. Here the CDR3 reads CASGLVQGDGYTF. In DNA, the CDR3 is TGTGCCAGCGGCTTGGTCCAGGGGGATGGCTACACCTTC.